This TCR beta chain was observed in a study of cytomegalovirus exposure and HLA in healthy donors. Regarding the study as a whole: The analysis excluded some indistinguishable V segments, including TRBV6-2 and TRBV6-3. Information on immune exposure was restricted to one variable (CMV serostatus).

The PCR employed 60 Vbeta primers together with 13 Jbeta primers. TCRdb keeps only in-frame clones here, not all; method: immunoSEQ multiplex PCR. The repertoire includes more than 140,000 clones, roughly four fifths of them detected once, and under 2% sits in the top ten. Germline-derived CDR1 and CDR2 are SGHKS and YYEKEE (reference sequence). V shed 4 bases, J shed 9 bases, and the junction held 16 bases outside the gene matches. The CDR3 length is 16 residues. About this clone itself: The antigen is not known.

This rearrangement joins TRBV5-5 to TRBJ2-1; 7 positions match TRBD2. The sequencing sample was made of PBMCs. This TCR came from a female donor in good health and CMV-seronegative. CDR3 loop: CASSGALSGTNLEQFF. The CDR3, as DNA: TGTGCCAGCAGCGGGGCCCTAAGCGGGACTAATCTTGAGCAGTTCTTC.